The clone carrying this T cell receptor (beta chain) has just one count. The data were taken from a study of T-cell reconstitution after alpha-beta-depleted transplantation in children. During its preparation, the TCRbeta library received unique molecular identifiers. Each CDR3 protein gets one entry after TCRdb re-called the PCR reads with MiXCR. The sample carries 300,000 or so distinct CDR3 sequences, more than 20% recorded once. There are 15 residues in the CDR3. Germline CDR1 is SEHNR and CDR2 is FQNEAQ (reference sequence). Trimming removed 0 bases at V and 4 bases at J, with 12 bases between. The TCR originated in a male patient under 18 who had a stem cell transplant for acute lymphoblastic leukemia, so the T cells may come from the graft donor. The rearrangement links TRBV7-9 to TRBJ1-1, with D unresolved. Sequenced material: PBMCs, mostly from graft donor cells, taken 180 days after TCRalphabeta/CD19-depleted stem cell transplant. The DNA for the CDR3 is TGTGCCAGCAGCTTAGCTCTTTGGTTCTCCACTGAAGCTTTCTTT. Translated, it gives CASSLALWFSTEAFF. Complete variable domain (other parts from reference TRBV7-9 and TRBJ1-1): DTGVSQNPRHKITKRGQNVTFRCDPISEHNRLYWYRQTLGQGPEFLTYFQNEAQLEKSRLLSDRFSAERPKGSFSTLEIQRTEQGDSAMYLCASSLALWFSTEAFFGQGTRLTVV.